The sequence of this T cell receptor beta chain was determined in a study of T cell repertoires in cytomegalovirus infection. About the study: Use of recently identified HLA-C-restricted and well-studied HLA-B-restricted CMV epitopes was part of the study. Both CMV infection and a matching HLA type were indicated by public TCR beta signatures. The study, taken as a whole, reports: The study found HLA-C-restricted CMV-specific TCR beta clonotypes dominating the ex vivo response. Individuals carrying CMV plus the relevant HLA were identified by cumulative frequency of public TCR beta families.

CDR3 length equals 21 residues. Between the trimmed V and J ends, which lost 4 bases and 3 bases, there was a span of 30 bases. Looked up from germline, CDR1 is MGHRA and CDR2 is YSYEKL. One entry per CDR3 protein results from TCRdb running MiXCR on the reads. The sample has about 83,000 distinct CDR3 sequences, 20% to 30% seen once. A note on this clonotype: Its antigen is as yet unknown.

This sample comprised CD8+ T cells from cultured PBMCs, obtained from culture after CMV antigen stimulation. The source is a human donor in good health (CMV status not recorded). Some clones in this sample may be carry-over from other donors' samples. The gene calls are TRBV4-1 and TRBJ1-4; a possible D gene is TRBD1 (5 bases). CDR3 sequence: CASSPNIGVGPESLANEKLFF. Here the CDR3 DNA reads TGCGCCAGCAGCCCCAACATAGGGGTTGGGCCTGAGTCTTTGGCTAATGAAAAACTGTTTTTT.